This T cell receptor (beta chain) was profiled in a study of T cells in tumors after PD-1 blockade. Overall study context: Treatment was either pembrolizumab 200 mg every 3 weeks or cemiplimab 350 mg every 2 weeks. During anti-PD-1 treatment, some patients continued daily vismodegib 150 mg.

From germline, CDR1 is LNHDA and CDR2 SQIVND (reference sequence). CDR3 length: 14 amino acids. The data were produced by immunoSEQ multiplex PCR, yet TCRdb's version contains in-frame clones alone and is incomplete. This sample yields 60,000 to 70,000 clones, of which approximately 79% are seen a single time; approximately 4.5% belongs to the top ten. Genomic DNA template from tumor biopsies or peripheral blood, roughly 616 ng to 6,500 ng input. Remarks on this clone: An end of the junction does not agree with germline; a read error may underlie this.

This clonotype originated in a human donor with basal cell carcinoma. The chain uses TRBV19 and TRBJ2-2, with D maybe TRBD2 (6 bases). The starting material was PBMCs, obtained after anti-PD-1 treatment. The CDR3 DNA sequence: TGTGCCAGTAGCTCGGGGGACCAACACCGGGGAGCTGTTTTT. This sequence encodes CASSSGDQHRGAVF. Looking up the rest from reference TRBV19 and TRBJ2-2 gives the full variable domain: DGGITQSPKYLFRKEGQNVTLSCEQNLNHDAMYWYRQDPGQGLRLIYYSQIVNDFQKGDIAEGYSVSREKKESFPLTVTSAQKNPTAFYLCASSSGDQHRGAVFGEGSRLTVL.